The clone carrying this T cell receptor (beta chain) is a singleton in its sample. Investigators spread the genomic DNA of each subset evenly over several immunoSEQ plates. The protocol was immunoSEQ multiplex PCR, while the TCRdb copy is restricted to in-frame clones and leaves out a portion. The sample has about 680,000 clones, just over 90% seen once; the top ten hold approximately 22%. Deletions cut 1 base from V and 6 bases from J, with 15 bases between. CDR1 and CDR2 (germline): MNHEY, SMNVEV (reference sequence). The CDR3 covers 16 residues. The record originates from a study of shared clonotypes between healthy human individuals. CD45RO-negative CD8 cells positively selected for CCR7 made up the naive population, which excluded terminally differentiated effector memory CD45RA+ cells.

The sequence derives from a man younger than 45 in good health. The sample consisted of naive CD8+ T cells sorted from blood. This rearrangement joins TRBV27 to TRBJ2-2; D possibly matches TRBD1 or TRBD2 (5 bases each). CDR3 sequence (DNA): TGTGCCAGCAGTTTATTTGGGACGGGAACATCCGGGGAGCTGTTTTTT. Translating gives CASSLFGTGTSGELFF.